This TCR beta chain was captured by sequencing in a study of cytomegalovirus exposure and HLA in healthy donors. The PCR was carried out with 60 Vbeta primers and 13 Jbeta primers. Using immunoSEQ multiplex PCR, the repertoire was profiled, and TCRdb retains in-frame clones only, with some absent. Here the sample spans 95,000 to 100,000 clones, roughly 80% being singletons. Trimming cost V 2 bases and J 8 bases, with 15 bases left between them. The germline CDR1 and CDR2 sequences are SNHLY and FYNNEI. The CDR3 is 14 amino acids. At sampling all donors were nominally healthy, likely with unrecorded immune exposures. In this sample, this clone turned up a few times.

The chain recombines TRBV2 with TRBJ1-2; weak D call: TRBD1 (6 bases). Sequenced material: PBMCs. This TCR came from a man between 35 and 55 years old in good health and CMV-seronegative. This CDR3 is CASSEPTGPRGYTF. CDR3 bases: TGTGCCAGCAGTGAACCGACAGGTCCAAGGGGCTACACCTTC.